This T cell receptor (beta chain) is from a study of early T cells in non-severe SARS-CoV-2 infection. One entry per CDR3 protein, called by TCRdb with MiXCR from the 5' RACE reads. The table shows roughly 27,000 distinct CDR3 sequences, with about 4.8% occurring only once. This clonotype appeared a few times. Per the germline V gene, CDR1 is SGDLS and CDR2 is YYNGEE. V shed 5 bases and J 3 bases; nucleotides not matched to a gene: 9. This CDR3 is 16 amino acids long. The receptor's source is an adult who was a healthcare worker with PCR-confirmed SARS-CoV-2 infection or an uninfected control (not recorded which). The specimen sequenced was whole blood. V and J are TRBV9 and TRBJ2-4, with 9 bases identical to TRBD1. The CDR3 region is CASSPETGGGKNIQYF. CDR3 bases: TGTGCCAGCAGTCCTGAGACAGGGGGAGGCAAAAACATTCAGTACTTC.